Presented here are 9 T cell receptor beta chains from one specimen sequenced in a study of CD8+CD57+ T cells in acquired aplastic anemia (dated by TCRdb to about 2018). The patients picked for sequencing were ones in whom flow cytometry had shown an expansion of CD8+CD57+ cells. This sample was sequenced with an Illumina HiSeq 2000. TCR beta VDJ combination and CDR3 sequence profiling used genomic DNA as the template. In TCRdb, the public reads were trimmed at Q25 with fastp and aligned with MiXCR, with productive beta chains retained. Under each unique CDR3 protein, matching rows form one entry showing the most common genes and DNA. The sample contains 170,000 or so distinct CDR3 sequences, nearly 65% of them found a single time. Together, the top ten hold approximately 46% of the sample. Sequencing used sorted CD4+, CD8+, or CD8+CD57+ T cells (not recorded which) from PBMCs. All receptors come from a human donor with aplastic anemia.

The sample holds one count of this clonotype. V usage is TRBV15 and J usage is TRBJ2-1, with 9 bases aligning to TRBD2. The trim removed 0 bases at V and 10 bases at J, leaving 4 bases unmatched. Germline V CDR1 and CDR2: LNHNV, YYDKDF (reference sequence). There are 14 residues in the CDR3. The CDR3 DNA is TGTGCCACCAGCAGAGATAGGCGGGGGGGCGAGCAGTTCTTC. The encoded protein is CATSRDRRGGEQFF.

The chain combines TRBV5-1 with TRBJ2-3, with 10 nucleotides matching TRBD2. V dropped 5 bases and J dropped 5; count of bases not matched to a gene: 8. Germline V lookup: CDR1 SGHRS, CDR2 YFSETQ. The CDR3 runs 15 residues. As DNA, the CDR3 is TGCGCCAGCAGTCCTAGCGGGAGATCTTTAGATACGCAGTATTTT. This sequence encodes CASSPSGRSLDTQYF.

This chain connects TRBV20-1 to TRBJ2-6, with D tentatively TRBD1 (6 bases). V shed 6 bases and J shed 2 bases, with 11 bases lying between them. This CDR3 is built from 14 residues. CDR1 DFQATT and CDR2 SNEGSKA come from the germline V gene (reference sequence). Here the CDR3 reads CSASAGAGANVLTF. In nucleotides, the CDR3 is TGCAGTGCCAGCGCAGGGGCTGGGGCCAACGTCCTGACTTTC.

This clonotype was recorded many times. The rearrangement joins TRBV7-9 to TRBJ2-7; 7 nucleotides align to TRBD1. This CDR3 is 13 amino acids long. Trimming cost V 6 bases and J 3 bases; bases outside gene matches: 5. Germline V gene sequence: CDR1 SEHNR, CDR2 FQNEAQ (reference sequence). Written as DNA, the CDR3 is TGTGCCAGCAGTTCGGGACAGAGCTACGAGCAGTACTTC. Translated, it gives CASSSGQSYEQYF.

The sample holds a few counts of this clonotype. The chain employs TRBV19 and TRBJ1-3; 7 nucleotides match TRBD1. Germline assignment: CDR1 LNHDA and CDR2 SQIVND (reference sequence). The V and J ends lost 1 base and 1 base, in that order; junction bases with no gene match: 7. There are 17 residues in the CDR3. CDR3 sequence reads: CASSIGTGGWSGNTIYF. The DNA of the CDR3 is TGTGCCAGTAGTATAGGGACAGGAGGTTGGTCTGGAAACACCATATATTTT. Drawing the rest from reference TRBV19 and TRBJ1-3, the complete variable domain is DGGITQSPKYLFRKEGQNVTLSCEQNLNHDAMYWYRQDPGQGLRLIYYSQIVNDFQKGDIAEGYSVSREKKESFPLTVTSAQKNPTAFYLCASSIGTGGWSGNTIYFGEGSWLTVV.

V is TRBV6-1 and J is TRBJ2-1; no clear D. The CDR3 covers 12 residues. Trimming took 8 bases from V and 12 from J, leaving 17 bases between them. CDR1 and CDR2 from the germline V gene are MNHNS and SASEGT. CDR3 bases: TGTGCCAGCCTGCGGCGCGGTTTGGGGCAGTTCTTC. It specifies CASLRRGLGQFF.

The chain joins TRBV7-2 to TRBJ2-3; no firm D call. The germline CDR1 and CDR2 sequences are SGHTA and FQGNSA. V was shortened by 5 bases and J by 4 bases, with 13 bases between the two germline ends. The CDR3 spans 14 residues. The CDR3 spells CASSQTSGADTQYF. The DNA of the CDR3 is TGTGCCAGCAGCCAGACGTCCGGCGCAGATACGCAGTATTTT. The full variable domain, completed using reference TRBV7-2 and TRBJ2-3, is GAGVSQSPSNKVTEKGKDVELRCDPISGHTALYWYRQSLGQGLEFLIYFQGNSAPDKSGLPSDRFSAERTGGSVSTLTIQRTQQEDSAVYLCASSQTSGADTQYFGPGTRLTVL.

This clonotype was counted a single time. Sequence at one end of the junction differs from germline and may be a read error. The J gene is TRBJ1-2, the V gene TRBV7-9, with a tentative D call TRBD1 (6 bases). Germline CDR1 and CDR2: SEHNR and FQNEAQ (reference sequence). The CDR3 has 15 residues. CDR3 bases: TGCGCCAGCAGCAGCAAGGGGGATGGACAGTCCGGCTACACCTTC. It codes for CASSSKGDGQSGYTF. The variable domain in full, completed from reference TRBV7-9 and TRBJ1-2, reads DTGVSQNPRHKITKRGQNVTFRCDPISEHNRLYWYRQTLGQGPEFLTYFQNEAQLEKSRLLSDRFSAERPKGSFSTLEIQRTEQGDSAMYLCASSSKGDGQSGYTFGSGTRLTVV.

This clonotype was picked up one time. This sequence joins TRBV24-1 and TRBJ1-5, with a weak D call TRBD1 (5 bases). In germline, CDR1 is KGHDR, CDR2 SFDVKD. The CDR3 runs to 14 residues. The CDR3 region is CARDLMGERVPQHF. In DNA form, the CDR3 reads TGTGCTAGAGATTTGATGGGGGAGAGGGTGCCCCAGCATTTT.